A single sample is the source of the 21 T cell receptor beta chains below, sequenced in a study of PD-L1 blockade in urothelial cancer. TCRdb's table, derived via immunoSEQ multiplex PCR, lists solely in-frame clones and lacks some. The sample records about 73,000 clones, 70% to 90% being singletons. Material: PBMCs, obtained around atezolizumab (anti-PD-L1) treatment. The receptors shown here come from a man aged 55 to 70 with urothelial cancer.

J is TRBJ2-7 and V is TRBV13; D is unresolved. The germline gives CDR1 PRHDT, CDR2 FYEKMQ (reference sequence). The CDR3 is made up of 12 amino acids. The V end was cut by 6 bases, the J end by 1 base, with 7 bases between. CDR3 DNA: TGTGCCAGCAGTCCCCCATCCTACGAGCAGTACTTC. Translating it yields CASSPPSYEQYF.

This chain joins TRBV25-1 and TRBJ1-2, with D uncertain. V lost 3 bases and J 6 bases, leaving 8 bases between the germline ends. CDR1 and CDR2 from the germline V gene are MGHDK and SYGVNS. This CDR3 comprises 12 residues. The CDR3, as DNA: TGTGCCAGCAGTGAGTCCCGCGATGGCTACACCTTC. It codes for CASSESRDGYTF.

This chain's CDR3 is CASSRPRDSQHF. CDR3 in DNA: TGTGCCAGCAGCCGACCACGGGACTCCCAGCATTTT. The V gene is TRBV2, the J gene TRBJ1-5; a possible D gene is TRBD1 (5 bases). V dropped 6 bases and J dropped 11 bases, with 14 bases sitting between them. The CDR3 is 12 amino acids. CDR1 is SNHLY and CDR2 is FYNNEI in the germline V gene. Full variable domain (missing parts from reference TRBV2 and TRBJ1-5): EPEVTQTPSHQVTQMGQEVILRCVPISNHLYFYWYRQILGQKVEFLVSFYNNEISEKSEIFDDQFSVERPDGSNFTLKIRSTKLEDSAMYFCASSRPRDSQHFGDGTRLSIL.

The rearrangement links TRBV19 to TRBJ2-2; possibly TRBD2 for D (6 bases). CDR1 LNHDA and CDR2 SQIVND come from the germline V gene (reference sequence). This CDR3 contains 17 residues. V lost 0 bases and J 5 bases, leaving 16 bases between the germline ends. CDR3 in amino acids: CASSIEPGGARTGELFF. In nucleotides, the CDR3 is TGTGCCAGTAGTATAGAACCCGGGGGAGCCAGGACCGGGGAGCTGTTTTTT. Complete variable domain (other parts from reference TRBV19 and TRBJ2-2): DGGITQSPKYLFRKEGQNVTLSCEQNLNHDAMYWYRQDPGQGLRLIYYSQIVNDFQKGDIAEGYSVSREKKESFPLTVTSAQKNPTAFYLCASSIEPGGARTGELFFGEGSRLTVL.

This chain connects TRBV11-2 to TRBJ2-7, with D tentatively TRBD2 (5 bases). Trimming stripped 1 base from V and 2 bases from J, with 12 bases between. The germline V gene encodes CDR1 SGHAT and CDR2 FQNNGV. The CDR3 sequence is 15 residues long. The CDR3 bases are TGTGCCAGCAGCTTAGCCCCGGACTCGGCCTACGAGCAGTACTTC. Translating gives CASSLAPDSAYEQYF.

This rearrangement joins TRBV19 to TRBJ1-2, with 9 bases that match TRBD1. The CDR3 totals 15 residues. The germline gives CDR1 LNHDA, CDR2 SQIVND (reference sequence). Trimming at V came to 4 bases and at J to 5 bases, leaving 8 bases not matched to a gene. CDR3 nucleotide sequence: TGTGCCAGTAGTACTAATGGACAGGGGAATTATGGCTACACCTTC. The encoded protein is CASSTNGQGNYGYTF.

This clone is a singleton in its sample. The rearrangement links TRBV18 to TRBJ2-1, with D perhaps matching TRBD2 (5 bases). This CDR3 spans 14 amino acids. The V and J ends lost 6 bases and 3 bases respectively, with 12 bases between them. In germline, CDR1 is KGHSH, CDR2 LQKENI. CDR3: CASSPLTSYNEQFF. Written as DNA, the CDR3 is TGTGCCAGCTCTCCATTAACTAGCTACAATGAGCAGTTCTTC.

The rearrangement uses TRBV7-3 and TRBJ2-5; D perhaps matches TRBD1 (5 bases). Looked up from germline, CDR1 is SGHTA and CDR2 is FQGTGA. Trimming removed 1 base at V and 0 bases at J, with 12 bases between. This CDR3 has 16 amino acids. The CDR3 DNA sequence: TGTGCCAGCAGCTTAATTGACAGCCCGTACCAAGAGACCCAGTACTTC. Its translation: CASSLIDSPYQETQYF. Complete variable domain (other parts from reference TRBV7-3 and TRBJ2-5): GAGVSQTPSNKVTEKGKYVELRCDPISGHTALYWYRQSLGQGPEFLIYFQGTGAADDSGLPNDRFFAVRPEGSVSTLKIQRTERGDSAVYLCASSLIDSPYQETQYFGPGTRLLVL.

V usage is TRBV18 and J usage is TRBJ1-2; 7 bases are a match to TRBD1. The CDR3 contains 14 residues. Germline V gene sequence: CDR1 KGHSH, CDR2 LQKENI. Germline trimming cut 4 bases from V and 4 bases from J; bases unmatched to any gene: 6. CDR3: CASSQSGQTYGYTF. CDR3 nucleotide sequence: TGTGCCAGCTCACAGTCGGGACAGACCTATGGCTACACCTTC. Looking up the rest from reference TRBV18 and TRBJ1-2 gives the full variable domain: NAGVMQNPRHLVRRRGQEARLRCSPMKGHSHVYWYRQLPEEGLKFMVYLQKENIIDESGMPKERFSAEFPKEGPSILRIQQVVRGDSAAYFCASSQSGQTYGYTFGSGTRLTVV.

The genes are TRBV7-8 and TRBJ1-4; TRBD1 is a possible D gene (6 bases). Trimming stripped 1 base from V and 7 bases from J, with 13 bases between. CDR1 and CDR2 (germline): SGHVS, FQNEAQ. CDR3 length: 15 residues. The CDR3 spells CASSLDRVIGEKLFF. CDR3 sequence (DNA): TGTGCCAGCAGCTTAGACAGGGTAATCGGTGAAAAACTGTTTTTT.

The V gene is TRBV19, the J gene TRBJ2-3; D perhaps matches TRBD2 (6 bases). The CDR3 contains 15 residues. V was pared by 5 bases and J by 1 base, with 13 bases between. CDR1 is LNHDA, CDR2 SQIVND, per germline (reference sequence). CDR3 coding DNA: TGTGCCAGTAGTGCGGGGAGCGGAGGCACAGATACGCAGTATTTT. This gives the protein CASSAGSGGTDTQYF.

This sequence joins TRBV5-4 and TRBJ1-4; D is possibly TRBD1 (6 bases). V lost 2 bases to trimming and J lost 0 bases, with 17 bases between them. The CDR3 has 18 amino acids. The germline V gene encodes CDR1 SGHNT and CDR2 YYREEE (reference sequence). The CDR3 loop is CASSFGGAGSATNEKLFF. In DNA, the CDR3 is TGTGCCAGCAGCTTTGGGGGGGCCGGTTCTGCAACTAATGAAAAACTGTTTTTT. Filled out from reference TRBV5-4 and TRBJ1-4, the complete variable domain reads ETGVTQSPTHLIKTRGQQVTLRCSSQSGHNTVSWYQQALGQGPQFIFQYYREEENGRGNFPPRFSGLQFPNYSSELNVNALELDDSALYLCASSFGGAGSATNEKLFFGSGTQLSVL.

The chain couples TRBV5-4 to TRBJ1-3, with TRBD1 identical over 11 bases. Germline trimming cut 2 bases from V and 0 bases from J; bases unmatched to any gene: 1. The CDR3 runs 16 residues. Per germline, CDR1 SGHNT and CDR2 YYREEE (reference sequence). The CDR3: CASSFGQGASGNTIYF. DNA of the CDR3: TGTGCCAGCAGCTTCGGACAGGGGGCCTCTGGAAACACCATATATTTT.

The chain uses TRBV15 and TRBJ2-3, with 8 bases fitting TRBD2. The CDR3 consists of 18 residues. V gave up 1 base and J gave up 0 bases; unmatched junction bases: 9. Per germline, CDR1 LNHNV and CDR2 YYDKDF (reference sequence). CDR3 amino acids: CATSRVGTRGSSTDTQYF. The CDR3, as DNA: TGTGCCACCAGCAGAGTTGGGACTAGGGGATCTAGCACAGATACGCAGTATTTT.

V gene TRBV5-4 combines with J gene TRBJ2-3, with 7 positions matching TRBD2. This CDR3 comprises 16 residues. The V gene end was trimmed by 0 bases and the J gene end by 1 base; junction bases not matched to a gene: 5. Looked up from germline, CDR1 is SGHNT and CDR2 is YYREEE (reference sequence). The DNA for the CDR3 is TGTGCCAGCAGCTTGGGGGGTGCGGGGGGCACAGATACGCAGTATTTT. Translating gives CASSLGGAGGTDTQYF. Variable domain in full (rest from reference TRBV5-4 and TRBJ2-3): ETGVTQSPTHLIKTRGQQVTLRCSSQSGHNTVSWYQQALGQGPQFIFQYYREEENGRGNFPPRFSGLQFPNYSSELNVNALELDDSALYLCASSLGGAGGTDTQYFGPGTRLTVL.

The gene calls are TRBV30 and TRBJ1-2; a possible D gene is TRBD1 (6 bases). Trimming took off 4 bases at V and 7 bases at J, with 13 bases between the two ends. CDR1 is GTSNPN and CDR2 is SVGIG in the germline V gene (reference sequence). This CDR3 spans 12 amino acids. The CDR3: CAWTGAPTGYTF. CDR3 DNA: TGTGCCTGGACAGGGGCACCCACTGGCTACACCTTC.

The sample holds a few counts of this clone. At one boundary the junction diverges from the germline segment, which might be a read error. The chain recombines TRBV28 with TRBJ2-7; the D gene is possibly TRBD1 (6 bases). Germline V gene lookup returns CDR1 MDHEN and CDR2 SYDVKM. The CDR3 is 13 amino acids. CDR3 nucleotides: TGTGCCAGCAGTTCCCCAAGTGGACAGCCTCCCGGCTTC. It codes for CASSSPSGQPPGF.

CDR3 in DNA: TGTGCCAGCAGCTTGCGGACAGGGGACGAGCAGTACTTC. Its protein is CASSLRTGDEQYF. V is TRBV5-6 and J is TRBJ2-7, with 9 bases that match TRBD1. There are 13 residues in the CDR3. Germline CDR1 is SGHDT and CDR2 is YYEEEE. The trim removed 1 base at V and 5 bases at J, leaving 1 base unmatched. The full variable domain, completed using reference TRBV5-6 and TRBJ2-7, is DAGVTQSPTHLIKTRGQQVTLRCSPKSGHDTVSWYQQALGQGPQFIFQYYEEEERQRGNFPDRFSGHQFPNYSSELNVNALLLGDSALYLCASSLRTGDEQYFGPGTRLTVT.

This chain links TRBV7-2 with TRBJ2-3; TRBD2 aligns across 12 bases. The CDR3 spans 17 residues. V shed 2 bases, J shed 10 bases, and the junction held 13 bases outside the gene matches. Germline values: CDR1 SGHTA, CDR2 FQGNSA. Here the CDR3 DNA reads TGTGCCAGCAGCTTAAGGGCGACTAGCGGGAGAGGGACCCCGCAGTATTTT. Translating it yields CASSLRATSGRGTPQYF.

V gene TRBV4-1 combines with J gene TRBJ2-1; TRBD1 aligns across 8 bases. The ends lost 2 bases at V and 5 bases at J; junction bases unmatched: 8. This CDR3 has 16 residues. The germline V gene encodes CDR1 MGHRA and CDR2 YSYEKL. CDR3 DNA sequence: TGCGCCAGCAGCCAACCCTCCAGGGGGCCTCACAATGAGCAGTTCTTC. This sequence encodes CASSQPSRGPHNEQFF.

J is TRBJ1-1 and V is TRBV19; TRBD1 is a possible D gene (5 bases). The germline V gene encodes CDR1 LNHDA and CDR2 SQIVND (reference sequence). V lost 7 bases to trimming and J lost 7 bases, with 25 bases between them. The CDR3 length is 16 residues. CDR3 bases: TGTGCCAGTACCCCGGAGGGAGGTATGGGGCAAGGTGAAGCTTTCTTT. Translating gives CASTPEGGMGQGEAFF.